The present T cell receptor (beta chain) was sequenced within a study of blood T cell repertoires in COVID-19. Background on the study: Sites in the United States, Italy and Spain provided acute and convalescent COVID-19 samples. The cDNA or gDNA used as material had been derived from T cells, B-cell-depleted T cells, or PBMCs.

Trimming took 4 bases from V and 5 from J, leaving 21 bases between them. The CDR3 totals 15 residues. CDR1 and CDR2 (germline): GTSNPN, SVGIG (reference sequence). Authors' data handling: Nucleated cell counts were estimated from reference gene primer amplification. Produced via immunoSEQ multiplex PCR; TCRdb's table is partial and in-frame only. Clone size and the V and J calls come from that table; the DNA yielded D and trimming. The sample yields about 480,000 clones, roughly 89% seen once. This clone occurred once. What was sequenced was peripheral blood. The J gene is TRBJ2-7, the V gene TRBV30; D is possibly TRBD2 (6 bases). The clonotype was recovered from a woman between 25 and 40 years old with acute or convalescent COVID-19. This chain's CDR3 is CAWTKLADGGHEQYF. The CDR3 DNA is TGTGCCTGGACGAAACTGGCCGACGGGGGACACGAGCAGTACTTC.